A single sample is the source of the 29 T cell receptor beta chains below, sequenced in a study of T cell repertoires in cytomegalovirus infection (dated by TCRdb to about 2019). For these TCRs, the target antigens are not known. The sequencer was an Illumina HiSeq 1500. TCRdb reprocessed the public reads (quality trimming at Q25 with fastp, clone calling with MiXCR) and kept in-frame beta chains. Merged by CDR3 protein, the rows form single entries marked with the most common genes and DNA. A total of roughly 130,000 distinct CDR3 sequences appear in this sample, around 25% of them only once. The top ten clonotypes cover 30% to 35% of the sample. The sequenced sample was PBMCs, sequenced either directly or after in vitro stimulation (not recorded which). All receptors derive from a human donor in good health (CMV status not recorded). Some clones in this sample may be carry-over from other donors' samples.

This clonotype has a handful of counts. The chain links TRBV20-1 to TRBJ2-7; 10 bases match TRBD2. J was trimmed by 4 bases and V by 3 bases; bases with no gene match: 6. CDR3 length: 14 amino acids. Germline CDR1 and CDR2: DFQATT and SNEGSKA (reference sequence). CDR3 DNA: TGCAGTGCTAGGCCTATAGCGGGAGGTTACGAGCAGTACTTC. It yields the protein CSARPIAGGYEQYF.

The rearrangement joins TRBV7-2 to TRBJ2-2; possibly TRBD1 for D (6 bases). The V end lost 2 bases, the J end lost 1 base, and 11 bases lay between the germline ends. Germline V gives CDR1 SGHTA, CDR2 FQGNSA. The CDR3 totals 16 residues. In DNA form, the CDR3 reads TGTGCCAGCAGCTTATTTGGGACACAGAACACCGGGGAGCTGTTTTTT. Translating gives CASSLFGTQNTGELFF.

This clonotype showed up many times. The chain employs TRBV7-9 and TRBJ2-3; D uncertain. Germline values: CDR1 SEHNR, CDR2 FQNEAQ (reference sequence). The CDR3 contains 14 residues. The ends were cut back, 4 bases at V and 2 bases at J, with 10 bases in the middle. Written as DNA, the CDR3 is TGTGCCAGCAGCTCCAGCGCCAACACAGATACGCAGTATTTT. Protein: CASSSSANTDTQYF.

The rearrangement joins TRBV19 to TRBJ2-7; 8 nucleotides align to TRBD1. CDR3 length: 16 amino acids. Germline V gives CDR1 LNHDA, CDR2 SQIVND (reference sequence). J gave up 2 bases and V 2 bases, and 8 bases lay outside the gene matches. The DNA of the CDR3 is TGTGCCAGTAGTATACGAAGGGGACAGGCGGCCTACGAGCAGTACTTC. Translated, it gives CASSIRRGQAAYEQYF. Using reference TRBV19 and TRBJ2-7 for the parts outside the CDR3, the full variable domain is DGGITQSPKYLFRKEGQNVTLSCEQNLNHDAMYWYRQDPGQGLRLIYYSQIVNDFQKGDIAEGYSVSREKKESFPLTVTSAQKNPTAFYLCASSIRRGQAAYEQYFGPGTRLTVT.

V usage is TRBV12-3 or TRBV12-4 and J usage is TRBJ2-3; 12 bases fit TRBD2. The V gene end was trimmed by 4 bases and the J gene end by 0 bases; junction bases not matched to a gene: 5. The CDR3 is 17 residues long. CDR3 DNA: TGTGCCAGCAGTTCCAGGACTAGCGGGGTTAGCACAGATACGCAGTATTTT. Its translation: CASSSRTSGVSTDTQYF.

The V gene is TRBV2, the J gene TRBJ2-6, with 8 bases matching TRBD2. The V and J ends lost 3 bases and 0 bases, in that order; junction bases with no gene match: 10. There are 19 residues in the CDR3. CDR1 and CDR2 (germline): SNHLY, FYNNEI. This CDR3 is CASSDLSSGPISGANVLTF. The CDR3 DNA follows: TGTGCCAGCAGTGATTTGTCTAGCGGGCCGATCTCTGGGGCCAACGTCCTGACTTTC.

This clonotype was picked up many times. The chain has TRBV7-2 and TRBJ2-1; D perhaps matches TRBD1 (6 bases). The V gene's germline CDR1 is SGHTA and CDR2 FQGNSA. Trimming took 2 bases from V and 3 from J, leaving 11 bases between them. CDR3 length: 15 residues. The CDR3 DNA reads as TGTGCCAGCAGCTTAAACAGGGCATTCTACAATGAGCAGTTCTTC. As protein: CASSLNRAFYNEQFF.

The CDR3 sequence: CASSSTGTSTEAFF. The DNA of the CDR3 is TGTGCCAGCAGCTCGACAGGGACCAGCACTGAAGCTTTCTTT. The chain combines TRBV7-6 with TRBJ1-1; 7 nucleotides match TRBD1. The CDR3 is 14 amino acids. Germline V gives CDR1 SGHVS, CDR2 FNYEAQ. Trimming took 4 bases from V and 4 from J; bases not matched to a gene: 6. Full variable domain (remainder filled in from reference TRBV7-6 and TRBJ1-1): GAGVSQSPRYKVTKRGQDVALRCDPISGHVSLYWYRQALGQGPEFLTYFNYEAQQDKSGLPNDRFSAERPEGSISTLTIQRTEQRDSAMYRCASSSTGTSTEAFFGQGTRLTVV.

The chain links TRBV7-6 to TRBJ2-3, with 8 nucleotides matching TRBD1. This CDR3 is built from 17 residues. Looked up from germline, CDR1 is SGHVS and CDR2 is FNYEAQ. V dropped 1 base and J dropped 4; count of bases not matched to a gene: 10. The CDR3, as DNA: TGTGCCAGCAGCTTAGGTAGACAGGGGCTTAGCGCAGATACGCAGTATTTT. It yields the protein CASSLGRQGLSADTQYF.

The rearrangement uses TRBV6-1 and TRBJ2-5, with D perhaps matching TRBD1 (10 bases). The CDR3 spans 17 residues. V lost 8 bases, J lost 4 bases, and 26 bases lay in between. Germline V CDR1 and CDR2: MNHNS, SASEGT. The DNA for the CDR3 is TGTGCCAGCTCTGACAGGGGGCGGGCGGGAGGGAGAGAGACCCAGTACTTC. Its translation is CASSDRGRAGGRETQYF.

The chain has TRBV7-2 and TRBJ2-3, with a possible D match to TRBD2 (5 bases). Trimming took off 4 bases at V and 3 bases at J, with 17 bases between the two ends. Germline V gene data show CDR1 as SGHTA and CDR2 as FQGNSA. The CDR3 runs 16 residues. The chain's CDR3 is CASSYRVGVRTDTQYF. The CDR3 DNA is TGTGCCAGCAGCTACCGGGTGGGAGTGAGGACAGATACGCAGTATTTT.

This clonotype was seen only a few times. Written as DNA, the CDR3 is TGTGCCAGCAGTGAATGGGGAGCGGGAGGGCCAGATACGCAGTATTTT. This gives the protein CASSEWGAGGPDTQYF. The chain couples TRBV2 to TRBJ2-3; 10 bases align to TRBD2. V lost 2 bases, J lost 4 bases, and 6 bases stayed unmatched. The CDR3 runs to 16 residues. Germline values: CDR1 SNHLY, CDR2 FYNNEI. Full variable domain (missing parts from reference TRBV2 and TRBJ2-3): EPEVTQTPSHQVTQMGQEVILRCVPISNHLYFYWYRQILGQKVEFLVSFYNNEISEKSEIFDDQFSVERPDGSNFTLKIRSTKLEDSAMYFCASSEWGAGGPDTQYFGPGTRLTVL.

This clonotype has only a few counts. The genes are TRBV5-1 and TRBJ2-1; TRBD1 or TRBD2 may be the D gene (5 bases each). Trimming pared 5 bases from V and 2 bases from J, leaving 11 bases between. CDR1 is SGHRS, CDR2 YFSETQ, per germline. CDR3 size: 14 residues. This CDR3 reads CASRGLGPYNEQFF. The CDR3 DNA is TGCGCCAGCAGAGGATTGGGACCCTACAATGAGCAGTTCTTC. Looking up the rest from reference TRBV5-1 and TRBJ2-1 gives the full variable domain: KAGVTQTPRYLIKTRGQQVTLSCSPISGHRSVSWYQQTPGQGLQFLFEYFSETQRNKGNFPGRFSGRQFSNSRSEMNVSTLELGDSALYLCASRGLGPYNEQFFGPGTRLTVL.

There are many counts of this clonotype. The rearrangement links TRBV28 to TRBJ1-5; no firm D call. The CDR3 has 12 residues. The germline V and J ends were trimmed by 1 base and 3 bases, with 1 base remaining between them. Germline V gene lookup returns CDR1 MDHEN and CDR2 SYDVKM. The CDR3 region is CASSLFNQPQHF. The CDR3 DNA reads TGTGCCAGCAGTTTATTCAATCAGCCCCAGCATTTT.

In its sample, this clonotype was seen once. The chain links TRBV7-1 to TRBJ2-7; D is perhaps TRBD1 (6 bases). TRBV7-1 is labeled an ORF, and its function is uncertain. The germline V and J ends were trimmed by 5 bases and 2 bases, with 13 bases remaining between them. The CDR3 runs to 14 residues. CDR3 DNA sequence: TGTGCCAGCAGCCCAACAGGGAGCCCCTACGAGCAGTACTTC. Its translation: CASSPTGSPYEQYF.

In this sample, this clonotype turned up many times. The chain recombines TRBV7-8 with TRBJ1-2; D not certain. Trimming removed 1 base at V and 4 bases at J, with 7 bases between. Germline V lookup: CDR1 SGHVS, CDR2 FQNEAQ. The CDR3 length is 13 residues. CDR3 protein: CASSLEVVYGYTF. The CDR3 DNA is TGTGCCAGCAGCTTAGAGGTGGTCTATGGCTACACCTTC.

This clonotype has only a few counts. The chain joins TRBV27 to TRBJ2-4, with TRBD2 identical over 7 bases. With 1 base clipped from V and 6 bases from J, the junction kept 27 bases outside the gene matches. The CDR3 length is 22 residues. Germline V gene data show CDR1 as MNHEY and CDR2 as SMNVEV (reference sequence). The chain's CDR3 is CASSLLHRVRQSGKVHRNIQYF. For the CDR3, the DNA is TGTGCCAGCAGTTTATTGCATCGGGTTAGGCAAAGCGGGAAGGTACACCGAAACATTCAGTACTTC.

This chain joins TRBV7-9 and TRBJ2-3; D gene ambiguous. Trimming stripped 3 bases from V and 3 bases from J, with 7 bases between. CDR1 and CDR2 (germline): SEHNR, FQNEAQ (reference sequence). This CDR3 is 13 amino acids long. The CDR3 spells CASSFRETDTQYF. CDR3 nucleotides: TGTGCCAGCAGCTTTCGAGAGACAGATACGCAGTATTTT.

This rearrangement joins TRBV6-5 to TRBJ2-3, with D hard to call. The V gene lost 2 bases and the J gene lost 2 bases, with 8 bases spanning the gap. Germline V lookup: CDR1 MNHEY, CDR2 SVGAGI. The CDR3 covers 14 residues. CDR3 in amino acids: CASSYVAYTDTQYF. The CDR3 nucleotides read TGTGCCAGCAGTTACGTGGCCTACACAGATACGCAGTATTTT.

This clonotype has a count of ten or more. The chain combines TRBV12-3 or TRBV12-4 with TRBJ1-1; D uncertain. The CDR3 is made up of 13 amino acids. V gave up 5 bases and J gave up 5 bases, with 12 bases separating them. The CDR3 nucleotides are TGTGCCAGCAGTAGGACCTCTTCGACTGAAGCTTTCTTT. This sequence encodes CASSRTSSTEAFF.

This clonotype was observed at least ten times. The rearrangement uses TRBV4-3 and TRBJ1-6, with 8 bases fitting TRBD1. Germline loops: CDR1 LGHNA, CDR2 YSLEER. Losses at the gene ends were 5 bases for V and 9 bases for J; bases not matched to a gene: 9. There are 15 residues in the CDR3. The CDR3 DNA is TGCGCCAGCAGCGCGGGGACAGGTGCGGGTTCACCCCTCCACTTT. It codes for CASSAGTGAGSPLHF.

This clonotype was recorded a few times. This chain links TRBV28 with TRBJ1-5; maybe TRBD1 (6 bases). The V gene lost 3 bases and the J gene lost 2 bases, with 11 bases spanning the gap. Germline values: CDR1 MDHEN, CDR2 SYDVKM. This CDR3 has 15 amino acids. The CDR3 nucleotides are TGTGCCAGCAGTTTTACGGGGGCGCGCAATCAGCCCCAGCATTTT. This translates into CASSFTGARNQPQHF.

The chain links TRBV19 to TRBJ2-5, with D unclear. This CDR3 spans 13 amino acids. V was pared by 6 bases and J by 1 base, with 9 bases between. Looked up from germline, CDR1 is LNHDA and CDR2 is SQIVND (reference sequence). The CDR3 nucleotides are TGTGCCAGTAGGGGTCGGTCCCAAGAGACCCAGTACTTC. Encoded protein: CASRGRSQETQYF.

V gene TRBV7-2 combines with J gene TRBJ2-7, with 11 bases aligning to TRBD2. V lost 5 bases, J lost 2 bases, and 5 bases stayed unmatched. Germline CDR1 is SGHTA and CDR2 is FQGNSA. The CDR3 is 15 residues long. The CDR3 bases are TGTGCCAGCAGCGGGGGACTAGCGGTAACCTACGAGCAGTACTTC. It specifies CASSGGLAVTYEQYF.

The rearrangement uses TRBV10-3 and TRBJ1-5, with TRBD1 identical over 12 bases. This CDR3 region has 15 residues. Germline V CDR1 and CDR2: ENHRY, SYGVKD. V lost 9 bases, J lost 2 bases, and 5 bases stayed unmatched. In DNA form, the CDR3 reads TGTGCCATAGGGACAGGGGGCGTCGGCAATCAGCCCCAGCATTTT. Residues: CAIGTGGVGNQPQHF.

The rearrangement uses TRBV10-3 and TRBJ1-2; possibly TRBD1 for D (5 bases). Germline values: CDR1 ENHRY, CDR2 SYGVKD. This CDR3 spans 14 amino acids. The ends were cut back, 2 bases at V and 8 bases at J, with 15 bases in the middle. The CDR3 reads CAISEPIGAAGYTF. CDR3 DNA: TGTGCCATCAGTGAGCCGATCGGGGCCGCGGGCTACACCTTC.

Details on this clonotype: A read error may explain this, as a much larger clone is one base away. V gene TRBV7-9 combines with J gene TRBJ2-5; D is undetermined. The V end was cut by 4 bases, the J end by 7 bases, with 19 bases between. Looked up from germline, CDR1 is SEHNR and CDR2 is FQNEAQ (reference sequence). The CDR3 runs 15 residues. In DNA form, the CDR3 reads TGTGCCAGCAGCTCCAATGTACGGACCTCGGGGACCCAGTACTTC. This sequence encodes CASSSNVRTSGTQYF.

The V and J genes are TRBV12-3 or TRBV12-4 and TRBJ2-3; D is possibly TRBD1 (5 bases). V lost 6 bases and J 0 bases, leaving 13 bases between the germline ends. The CDR3 contains 15 residues. CDR3 in amino acids: CASSSTAPSTDTQYF. DNA of the CDR3: TGTGCCAGCAGCTCGACAGCTCCTAGCACAGATACGCAGTATTTT.

V and J are TRBV7-3 and TRBJ2-1; TRBD2 agrees at 16 bases. CDR1 and CDR2 (germline): SGHTA, FQGTGA. J lost 9 bases, V lost 3 bases, and 11 bases had no gene match. The CDR3 is 18 residues long. The CDR3 sequence is CASSLGGTSGRAFLEQFF. The DNA of the CDR3 is TGTGCCAGCAGCTTGGGGGGGACTAGCGGGAGGGCCTTTCTTGAGCAGTTCTTC.